These T cell receptor beta chains were read from a single sample in a study of response to subunit inactivated influenza vaccine. MiXCR, applied by TCRdb to the RT-PCR reads, yields one record per CDR3 protein. The table records some 500,000 distinct CDR3 sequences, approximately 24% of them present only once. The specimen was CD4+ T cells sorted from PBMCs, collected approximately 5 days after vaccination. The receptor set was obtained from a man in his fifties or sixties who received an inactivated influenza vaccine. Each CDR3 is given with its conserved first and last residue. D genes are given only for firm matches. For some rows the clone size is stated as once, few or many, or as a class when expanded; others skip it.

abundance: NA
j_gene: TRBJ2-1
v_gene: TRBV5-6
d_gene: NA
CDR3nt: TGTGCCAGCAGCTTTGAGTCGGAGCAGTTCTTC
CDR3aa: CASSFESEQFF

abundance: NA
j_gene: TRBJ2-2
v_gene: TRBV11-2
d_gene: NA
CDR3nt: TGTGCCAGCAGCTCCTCCCCCTTGTTCGGGGAGCTGTTTTTT
CDR3aa: CASSSSPLFGELFF

abundance: NA
j_gene: TRBJ1-1
v_gene: TRBV29-1
d_gene: NA
CDR3nt: TGCAGCGGGAGGGCGTTGAACACTGAAGCTTTCTTT
CDR3aa: CSGRALNTEAFF

abundance: few
j_gene: TRBJ1-1
v_gene: TRBV12-3/TRBV12-4
d_gene: NA
CDR3nt: TGTGCCAGCAGTTATGATAAGCGGGGTCGAGCTTTCTTT
CDR3aa: CASSYDKRGRAFF

abundance: NA
j_gene: TRBJ2-7
v_gene: TRBV6-2/TRBV6-3
d_gene: NA
CDR3nt: TGTGCCAGCAGTAACAGCCCTTCCTACGAGCAGTACTTC
CDR3aa: CASSNSPSYEQYF

abundance: NA
j_gene: TRBJ2-7
v_gene: TRBV18
d_gene: NA
CDR3nt: TGTGCCAGCTCACCTTCTCCAGGGGCGAGCTCCTACGAGCAGTACTTC
CDR3aa: CASSPSPGASSYEQYF

abundance: few
j_gene: TRBJ2-7
v_gene: TRBV20-1
d_gene: NA
CDR3nt: TGCAGTGCGACGGTGCCGGGGGACTACGAGCAGTACTTC
CDR3aa: CSATVPGDYEQYF

abundance: few
j_gene: TRBJ2-2
v_gene: TRBV29-1
d_gene: TRBD1
CDR3nt: TGCAGCGTCGCCGGGACAGCGAACACCGGGGAGCTGTTTTTT
CDR3aa: CSVAGTANTGELFF

abundance: NA
j_gene: TRBJ2-7
v_gene: TRBV29-1
d_gene: TRBD2
CDR3nt: TGCAGCGTTGCTGCGGGAGTTTACGAGCAGTACTTC
CDR3aa: CSVAAGVYEQYF

abundance: few
j_gene: TRBJ2-5
v_gene: TRBV20-1
d_gene: TRBD1
CDR3nt: TGCAGTGCTAGTCCGACAGGGGCAGAGACCCAGTACTTC
CDR3aa: CSASPTGAETQYF

abundance: NA
j_gene: TRBJ2-3
v_gene: TRBV4-1
d_gene: TRBD1
CDR3nt: TGCGCCAGCAGCCAAGGGCTGCAGGGGGCATTAAGTACAGATACGCAGTATTTT
CDR3aa: CASSQGLQGALSTDTQYF

abundance: few
j_gene: TRBJ2-5
v_gene: TRBV12-3/TRBV12-4
d_gene: NA
CDR3nt: TGTGCCAGCAGCCCACAATGGGGGAGGACCCAGTACTTC
CDR3aa: CASSPQWGRTQYF

abundance: NA
j_gene: TRBJ1-6
v_gene: TRBV20-1
d_gene: TRBD1
CDR3nt: TGCAGTGCTCAGGGGGACAGGGGGTTTCGAAATTCACCCCTCCACTTT
CDR3aa: CSAQGDRGFRNSPLHF

abundance: once
j_gene: TRBJ2-7
v_gene: TRBV10-3
d_gene: NA
CDR3nt: TGTGCCATCAGGGCAGTAGACTACGAGCAGTACTTC
CDR3aa: CAIRAVDYEQYF

abundance: NA
j_gene: TRBJ2-1
v_gene: TRBV3-1
d_gene: TRBD2
CDR3nt: TGTGCCAGCAGCCGACTAGCTGGGGGGGTCAACAATGAGCAGTTCTTC
CDR3aa: CASSRLAGGVNNEQFF

abundance: few
j_gene: TRBJ2-2
v_gene: TRBV5-5
d_gene: NA
CDR3nt: TGTGCCAGCAGCCGACAGTTAAACACCGGGGAGCTGTTTTTT
CDR3aa: CASSRQLNTGELFF

abundance: NA
j_gene: TRBJ2-5
v_gene: TRBV5-1
d_gene: TRBD1
CDR3nt: TGCGCCAGCAGCTTCCACAGGGGCGGCCAAGAGACCCAGTACTTC
CDR3aa: CASSFHRGGQETQYF

abundance: NA
j_gene: TRBJ2-2
v_gene: TRBV2
d_gene: NA
CDR3nt: TGTGCCAGCAGTGCGGACTCCCCCGGGGAGCTGTTTTTT
CDR3aa: CASSADSPGELFF

abundance: NA
j_gene: TRBJ2-7
v_gene: TRBV18
d_gene: TRBD2
CDR3nt: TGTGCCAGCTCACCACCGGGACTAGCGGGAATCGAGCAGTACTTC
CDR3aa: CASSPPGLAGIEQYF

abundance: few
j_gene: TRBJ2-5
v_gene: TRBV18
d_gene: NA
CDR3nt: TGTGCCAGCTCACCTCCCGGGGAAGAGACCCAGTACTTC
CDR3aa: CASSPPGEETQYF

abundance: few
j_gene: TRBJ2-5
v_gene: TRBV5-1
d_gene: NA
CDR3nt: TGCGCCAGCAGCTTAACTGGGGGGCGCGGTGAAGAGACCCAGTACTTC
CDR3aa: CASSLTGGRGEETQYF

abundance: NA
j_gene: TRBJ1-2
v_gene: TRBV12-3/TRBV12-4
d_gene: NA
CDR3nt: TGTGCCAGCAGTTTGGGGGGGAGGAACTATGGCTACACCTTC
CDR3aa: CASSLGGRNYGYTF

abundance: NA
j_gene: TRBJ2-3
v_gene: TRBV4-2
d_gene: TRBD2
CDR3nt: TGTGCCAGCAGCCCAGCGGGGGGGAAAACAGATACGCAGTATTTT
CDR3aa: CASSPAGGKTDTQYF

abundance: NA
j_gene: TRBJ2-7
v_gene: TRBV3-1
d_gene: NA
CDR3nt: TGTGCCAGCAGCCAAGGGAGGTGGATCTCCAACTACGAGCAGTACTTC
CDR3aa: CASSQGRWISNYEQYF

abundance: NA
j_gene: TRBJ2-7
v_gene: TRBV28
d_gene: TRBD1
CDR3nt: TGTGCCACCATCCTCTCGGGACAGATCTACGAGCAGTACTTC
CDR3aa: CATILSGQIYEQYF

abundance: many
j_gene: TRBJ2-3
v_gene: TRBV4-3
d_gene: TRBD1
CDR3nt: TGCGCCAGCAGCCCCCGGACAGGGAGCACAGATACGCAGTATTTT
CDR3aa: CASSPRTGSTDTQYF

abundance: few
j_gene: TRBJ2-5
v_gene: TRBV5-1
d_gene: NA
CDR3nt: TGCGCCAGCAGCTTGGGAGTCGCGGGGATCGGAGAGACCCAGTACTTC
CDR3aa: CASSLGVAGIGETQYF

abundance: NA
j_gene: TRBJ1-1
v_gene: TRBV2
d_gene: NA
CDR3nt: TGTGCCAGCATGGGACAATCGAACACTGAAGCTTTCTTT
CDR3aa: CASMGQSNTEAFF

abundance: few
j_gene: TRBJ2-2
v_gene: TRBV4-1
d_gene: NA
CDR3nt: TGCGCCAGCAGCCAAGATGCGATAGGGGAGCTGTTTTTT
CDR3aa: CASSQDAIGELFF

abundance: NA
j_gene: TRBJ2-7
v_gene: TRBV7-8
d_gene: TRBD1
CDR3nt: TGTGCCAGCAGCTCCGACAGGGACTCCTACGAGCAGTACTTC
CDR3aa: CASSSDRDSYEQYF

abundance: few
j_gene: TRBJ1-2
v_gene: TRBV20-1
d_gene: NA
CDR3nt: TGCAGTGCTAGAGATTCCCAGGGGCCGTATGGCTACACCTTC
CDR3aa: CSARDSQGPYGYTF

abundance: NA
j_gene: TRBJ2-4
v_gene: TRBV5-1
d_gene: NA
CDR3nt: TGCGCCAGCAGCTTGGGCACCCAACTAGCCAAAAACATTCAGTACTTC
CDR3aa: CASSLGTQLAKNIQYF

abundance: few
j_gene: TRBJ1-3
v_gene: TRBV12-3/TRBV12-4
d_gene: NA
CDR3nt: TGTGCCAGCAGTTTATCGGAGAACACCATATATTTT
CDR3aa: CASSLSENTIYF

abundance: NA
j_gene: TRBJ2-3
v_gene: TRBV20-1
d_gene: NA
CDR3nt: TGCAGTGCTAGAGTAGCGGCAGGTGCAGATACGCAGTATTTT
CDR3aa: CSARVAAGADTQYF

abundance: NA
j_gene: TRBJ2-1
v_gene: TRBV6-1
d_gene: TRBD2
CDR3nt: TGTGCCAGCTGGAGCGGGAGGGCCGACAATGAGCAGTTCTTC
CDR3aa: CASWSGRADNEQFF

abundance: many
j_gene: TRBJ1-1
v_gene: TRBV10-3
d_gene: NA
CDR3nt: TGTGCCATCAGTGAGTCAGACGGGTACACTGAAGCTTTCTTT
CDR3aa: CAISESDGYTEAFF

abundance: NA
j_gene: TRBJ2-7
v_gene: TRBV12-3/TRBV12-4
d_gene: NA
CDR3nt: TGTGCCAGCAGTTTAAATCTGATGGGAGACGAGCAGTACTTC
CDR3aa: CASSLNLMGDEQYF

abundance: few
j_gene: TRBJ1-5
v_gene: TRBV7-2
d_gene: TRBD1
CDR3nt: TGTGCCAGCAACCTACAGGGGGATAATCAGCCCCAGCATTTT
CDR3aa: CASNLQGDNQPQHF

abundance: NA
j_gene: TRBJ2-1
v_gene: TRBV11-2
d_gene: NA
CDR3nt: TGTGCCAGCAGTTCTAGGGTCCAATCGTCCGGGACAAGGCAGTTCTTC
CDR3aa: CASSSRVQSSGTRQFF

abundance: few
j_gene: TRBJ2-3
v_gene: TRBV12-3/TRBV12-4
d_gene: NA
CDR3nt: TGTGCCAGCAGTCCCGTCCTACAGCAGGATACGCAGTATTTT
CDR3aa: CASSPVLQQDTQYF

abundance: NA
j_gene: TRBJ2-1
v_gene: TRBV15
d_gene: NA
CDR3nt: TGTGCCACCAGAACCCTGGGCACTCCCTACAATGAGCAGTTCTTC
CDR3aa: CATRTLGTPYNEQFF

abundance: few
j_gene: TRBJ2-5
v_gene: TRBV20-1
d_gene: TRBD1
CDR3nt: TGCAGTGCTAGCAGCGACAGGGATGTCCAAGAGACCCAGTACTTC
CDR3aa: CSASSDRDVQETQYF

abundance: few
j_gene: TRBJ1-1
v_gene: TRBV20-1
d_gene: TRBD1
CDR3nt: TGCAGTGCTATCTCCGGGACAGGCAACACTGAAGCTTTCTTT
CDR3aa: CSAISGTGNTEAFF

abundance: many
j_gene: TRBJ2-3
v_gene: TRBV5-1
d_gene: TRBD2
CDR3nt: TGCGCCAGCAGGACAAGACTAGCGGGGGGGCAGTGGGCAGATACGCAGTATTTT
CDR3aa: CASRTRLAGGQWADTQYF

abundance: many
j_gene: TRBJ1-2
v_gene: TRBV12-3/TRBV12-4
d_gene: NA
CDR3nt: TGTGCCAGCAGTTTATCGCCAGGGGCTGGCTACACCTTC
CDR3aa: CASSLSPGAGYTF

abundance: NA
j_gene: TRBJ2-5
v_gene: TRBV7-2
d_gene: TRBD1
CDR3nt: TGTGCCAGCAGCGCCTCACCGGGACAGCAAGAGACCCAGTACTTC
CDR3aa: CASSASPGQQETQYF

abundance: once
j_gene: TRBJ1-6
v_gene: TRBV25-1
d_gene: NA
CDR3nt: TGTGCCAGCAGTGGGGGTACTCCCCTCCACTTT
CDR3aa: CASSGGTPLHF

abundance: NA
j_gene: TRBJ2-1
v_gene: TRBV7-8
d_gene: TRBD2
CDR3nt: TGTGCCAGCAGCACCCGGACTAGCGGGGTGTGGTTCTTC
CDR3aa: CASSTRTSGVWFF

abundance: NA
j_gene: TRBJ1-1
v_gene: TRBV4-1
d_gene: TRBD1
CDR3nt: TGCGCCAGCAGCCAACCGATACCCAAGAACAGGGGGACTGAAGCTTTCTTT
CDR3aa: CASSQPIPKNRGTEAFF

abundance: NA
j_gene: TRBJ2-7
v_gene: TRBV4-3
d_gene: NA
CDR3nt: TGCGCCAGCAGCCAAGCGCTCCAGGGGGGCCTCTACGAGCAGTACTTC
CDR3aa: CASSQALQGGLYEQYF

abundance: NA
j_gene: TRBJ2-5
v_gene: TRBV7-6
d_gene: NA
CDR3nt: TGTGCCAGCAGATTAGCGGAATACCAAGAGACCCAGTACTTC
CDR3aa: CASRLAEYQETQYF

abundance: many
j_gene: TRBJ2-7
v_gene: TRBV7-2
d_gene: TRBD2
CDR3nt: TGTGCCAGCAGCTTTAGCGGGAGGAAAGAGTACGAGCAGTACTTC
CDR3aa: CASSFSGRKEYEQYF

abundance: NA
j_gene: TRBJ2-2
v_gene: TRBV14
d_gene: NA
CDR3nt: TGTGCCAGCAGCCAACGTACCGGGGAGACGGGCGGGGAGCTGTTTTTT
CDR3aa: CASSQRTGETGGELFF

abundance: few
j_gene: TRBJ2-3
v_gene: TRBV10-2
d_gene: TRBD2
CDR3nt: TGCGCCAGCAGTGAGGGACTAGCCTATAGCGATACGCAGTATTTT
CDR3aa: CASSEGLAYSDTQYF

abundance: NA
j_gene: TRBJ2-2
v_gene: TRBV3-1
d_gene: TRBD2
CDR3nt: TGTGCCAGCAAAAGCGGGAGGCACACCGGGGAGCTGTTTTTT
CDR3aa: CASKSGRHTGELFF

abundance: few
j_gene: TRBJ2-7
v_gene: TRBV20-1
d_gene: NA
CDR3nt: TGCAGTGCTAGAGACTGGGGGGCTATAATGTACGAGCAGTACTTC
CDR3aa: CSARDWGAIMYEQYF

abundance: NA
j_gene: TRBJ2-1
v_gene: TRBV10-3
d_gene: TRBD2
CDR3nt: TGTGCCATCACCGCCAGCGGGAGTGACAATGAGCAGTTCTTC
CDR3aa: CAITASGSDNEQFF

abundance: few
j_gene: TRBJ2-5
v_gene: TRBV6-1
d_gene: TRBD2
CDR3nt: TGTGCCAGCAGTCCCCAGTTTGGTGTAGCGGGGGGGCCGGAGACCCAGTACTTC
CDR3aa: CASSPQFGVAGGPETQYF